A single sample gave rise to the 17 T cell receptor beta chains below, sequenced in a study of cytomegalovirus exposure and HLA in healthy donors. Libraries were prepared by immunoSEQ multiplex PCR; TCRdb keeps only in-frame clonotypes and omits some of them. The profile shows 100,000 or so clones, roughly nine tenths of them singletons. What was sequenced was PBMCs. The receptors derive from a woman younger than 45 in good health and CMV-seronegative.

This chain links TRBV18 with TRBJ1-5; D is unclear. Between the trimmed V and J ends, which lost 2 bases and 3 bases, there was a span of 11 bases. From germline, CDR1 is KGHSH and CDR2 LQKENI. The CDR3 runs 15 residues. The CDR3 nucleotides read TGTGCCAGCTCACCATTCAGAGACACCAATCAGCCCCAGCATTTT. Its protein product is CASSPFRDTNQPQHF.

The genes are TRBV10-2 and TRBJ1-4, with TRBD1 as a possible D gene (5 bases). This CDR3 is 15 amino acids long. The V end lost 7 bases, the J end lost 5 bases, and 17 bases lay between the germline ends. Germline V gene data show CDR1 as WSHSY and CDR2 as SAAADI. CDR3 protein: CASKREGTNNEKLFF. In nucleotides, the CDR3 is TGCGCCAGCAAGCGGGAAGGGACGAACAATGAAAAACTGTTTTTT.

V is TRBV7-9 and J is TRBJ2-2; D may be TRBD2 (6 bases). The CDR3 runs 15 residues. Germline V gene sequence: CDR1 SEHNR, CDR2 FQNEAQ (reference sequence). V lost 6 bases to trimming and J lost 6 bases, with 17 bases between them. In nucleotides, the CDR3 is TGTGCCAGCAGGGGACTTAGCTTTTCTGCCGGGGAGCTGTTTTTT. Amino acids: CASRGLSFSAGELFF. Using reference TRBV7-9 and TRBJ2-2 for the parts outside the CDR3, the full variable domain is DTGVSQNPRHKITKRGQNVTFRCDPISEHNRLYWYRQTLGQGPEFLTYFQNEAQLEKSRLLSDRFSAERPKGSFSTLEIQRTEQGDSAMYLCASRGLSFSAGELFFGEGSRLTVL.

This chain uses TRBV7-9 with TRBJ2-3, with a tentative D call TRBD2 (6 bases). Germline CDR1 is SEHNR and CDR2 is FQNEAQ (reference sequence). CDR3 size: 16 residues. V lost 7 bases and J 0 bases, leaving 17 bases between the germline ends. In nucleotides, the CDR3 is TGTGCCAGCAACGATAAGGGCGGGGCGAGCACAGATACGCAGTATTTT. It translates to CASNDKGGASTDTQYF. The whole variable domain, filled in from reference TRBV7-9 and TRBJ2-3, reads DTGVSQNPRHKITKRGQNVTFRCDPISEHNRLYWYRQTLGQGPEFLTYFQNEAQLEKSRLLSDRFSAERPKGSFSTLEIQRTEQGDSAMYLCASNDKGGASTDTQYFGPGTRLTVL.

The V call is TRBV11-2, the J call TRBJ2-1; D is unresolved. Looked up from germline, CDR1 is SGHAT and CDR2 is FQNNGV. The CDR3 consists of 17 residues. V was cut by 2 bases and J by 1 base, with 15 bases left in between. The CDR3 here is CASSLIGGSFSYNEQFF. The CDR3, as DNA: TGTGCCAGCAGCTTAATCGGCGGCAGCTTTTCCTACAATGAGCAGTTCTTC.

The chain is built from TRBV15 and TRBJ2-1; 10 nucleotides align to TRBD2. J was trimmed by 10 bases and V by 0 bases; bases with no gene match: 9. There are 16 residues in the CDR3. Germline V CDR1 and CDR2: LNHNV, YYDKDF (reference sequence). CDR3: CATSRELAGTLVEQFF. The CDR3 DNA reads TGTGCCACCAGCAGAGAACTAGCGGGAACCTTAGTCGAGCAGTTCTTC.

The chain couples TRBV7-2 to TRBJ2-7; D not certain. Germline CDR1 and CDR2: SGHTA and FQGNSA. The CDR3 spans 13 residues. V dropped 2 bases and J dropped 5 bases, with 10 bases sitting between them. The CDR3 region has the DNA TGTGCCAGCAGCTTAAAGGTTCGGGACGAGCAGTACTTC. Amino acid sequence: CASSLKVRDEQYF.

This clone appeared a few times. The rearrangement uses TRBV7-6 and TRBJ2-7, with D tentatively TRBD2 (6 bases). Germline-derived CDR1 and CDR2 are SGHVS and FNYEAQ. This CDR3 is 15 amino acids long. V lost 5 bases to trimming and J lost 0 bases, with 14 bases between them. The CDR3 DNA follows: TGTGCCAGCAGCCGACGACTAGAAACCTCCTACGAGCAGTACTTC. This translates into CASSRRLETSYEQYF.

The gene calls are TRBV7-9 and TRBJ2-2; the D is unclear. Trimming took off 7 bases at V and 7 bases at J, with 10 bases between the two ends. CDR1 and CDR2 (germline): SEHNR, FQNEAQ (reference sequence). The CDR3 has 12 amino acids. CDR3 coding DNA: TGTGCCAGCAACTATTTTAGCGGGGAGCTGTTTTTT. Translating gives CASNYFSGELFF.

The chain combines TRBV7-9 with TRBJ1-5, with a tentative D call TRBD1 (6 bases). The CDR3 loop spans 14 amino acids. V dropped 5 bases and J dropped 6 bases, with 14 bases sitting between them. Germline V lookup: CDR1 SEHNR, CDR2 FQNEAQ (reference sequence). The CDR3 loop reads CASSTYREGQPQHF. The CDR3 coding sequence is TGTGCCAGCAGCACCTACAGGGAGGGTCAGCCCCAGCATTTT.

This chain's CDR3 is CATETGRGEPQHF. The CDR3 DNA follows: TGTGCCACCGAGACGGGGCGGGGGGAGCCCCAGCATTTT. This sequence joins TRBV28 and TRBJ1-5; D perhaps matches TRBD1 (5 bases). Trimming took 10 bases from V and 8 from J, leaving 18 bases between them. There are 13 residues in the CDR3. The germline V gene has CDR1 MDHEN and CDR2 SYDVKM.

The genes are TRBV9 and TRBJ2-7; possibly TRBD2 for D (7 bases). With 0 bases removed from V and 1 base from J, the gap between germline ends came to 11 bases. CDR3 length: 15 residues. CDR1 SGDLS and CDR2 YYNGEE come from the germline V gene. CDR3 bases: TGTGCCAGCAGCGTAGGAGGGGGGGATTCCTACGAGCAGTACTTC. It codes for CASSVGGGDSYEQYF. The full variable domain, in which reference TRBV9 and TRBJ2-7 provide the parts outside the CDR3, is DSGVTQTPKHLITATGQRVTLRCSPRSGDLSVYWYQQSLDQGLQFLIQYYNGEERAKGNILERFSAQQFPDLHSELNLSSLELGDSALYFCASSVGGGDSYEQYFGPGTRLTVT.

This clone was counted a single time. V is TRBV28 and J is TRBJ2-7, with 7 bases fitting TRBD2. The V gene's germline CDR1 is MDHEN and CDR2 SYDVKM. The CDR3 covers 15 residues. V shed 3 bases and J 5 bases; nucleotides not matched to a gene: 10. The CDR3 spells CASSLVPGGRNEQYF. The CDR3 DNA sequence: TGTGCCAGCAGTTTGGTTCCTGGCGGGAGAAACGAGCAGTACTTC.

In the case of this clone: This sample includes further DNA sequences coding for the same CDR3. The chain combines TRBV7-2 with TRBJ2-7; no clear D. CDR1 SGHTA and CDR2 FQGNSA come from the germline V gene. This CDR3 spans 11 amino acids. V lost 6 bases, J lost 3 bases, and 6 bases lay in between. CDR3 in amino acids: CASSPLYEQYF. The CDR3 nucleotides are TGTGCCAGCAGTCCCCTCTACGAGCAGTACTTC.

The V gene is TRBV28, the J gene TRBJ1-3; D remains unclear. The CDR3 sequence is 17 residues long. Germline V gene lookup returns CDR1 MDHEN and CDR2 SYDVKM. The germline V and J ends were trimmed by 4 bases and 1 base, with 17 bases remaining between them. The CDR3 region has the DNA TGTGCCAGCAGTTCCCCAAATGCGGGGAATTCTGGAAACACCATATATTTT. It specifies CASSSPNAGNSGNTIYF.

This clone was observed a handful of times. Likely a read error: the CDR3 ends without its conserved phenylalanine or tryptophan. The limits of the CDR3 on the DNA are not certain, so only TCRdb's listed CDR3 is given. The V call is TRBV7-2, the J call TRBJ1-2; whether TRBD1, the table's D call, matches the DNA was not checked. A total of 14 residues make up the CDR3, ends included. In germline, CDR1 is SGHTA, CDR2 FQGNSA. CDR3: CASSLVGTAPIPSS.

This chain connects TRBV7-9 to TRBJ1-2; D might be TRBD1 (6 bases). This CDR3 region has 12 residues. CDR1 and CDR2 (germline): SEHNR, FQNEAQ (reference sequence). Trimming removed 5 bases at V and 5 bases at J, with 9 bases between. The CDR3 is CASSQDRYGYTF. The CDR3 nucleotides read TGTGCCAGCAGCCAGGACAGATATGGCTACACCTTC. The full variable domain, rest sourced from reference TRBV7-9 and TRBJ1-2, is DTGVSQNPRHKITKRGQNVTFRCDPISEHNRLYWYRQTLGQGPEFLTYFQNEAQLEKSRLLSDRFSAERPKGSFSTLEIQRTEQGDSAMYLCASSQDRYGYTFGSGTRLTVV.